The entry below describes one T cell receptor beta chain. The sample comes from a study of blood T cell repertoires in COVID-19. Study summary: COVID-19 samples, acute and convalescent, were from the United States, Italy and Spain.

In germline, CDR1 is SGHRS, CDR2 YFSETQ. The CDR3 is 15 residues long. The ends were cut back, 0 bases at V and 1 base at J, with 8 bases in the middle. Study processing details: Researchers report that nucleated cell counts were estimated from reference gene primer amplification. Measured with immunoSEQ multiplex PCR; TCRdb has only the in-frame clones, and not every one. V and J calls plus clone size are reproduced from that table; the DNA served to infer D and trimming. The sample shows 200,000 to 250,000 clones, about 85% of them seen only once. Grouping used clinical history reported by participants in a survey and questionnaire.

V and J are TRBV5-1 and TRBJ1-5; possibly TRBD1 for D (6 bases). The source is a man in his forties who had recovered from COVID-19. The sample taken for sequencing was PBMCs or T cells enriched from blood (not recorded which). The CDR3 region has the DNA TGCGCCAGCAGCTTGGGGACAGAAAGCAATCAGCCCCAGCATTTT. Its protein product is CASSLGTESNQPQHF.